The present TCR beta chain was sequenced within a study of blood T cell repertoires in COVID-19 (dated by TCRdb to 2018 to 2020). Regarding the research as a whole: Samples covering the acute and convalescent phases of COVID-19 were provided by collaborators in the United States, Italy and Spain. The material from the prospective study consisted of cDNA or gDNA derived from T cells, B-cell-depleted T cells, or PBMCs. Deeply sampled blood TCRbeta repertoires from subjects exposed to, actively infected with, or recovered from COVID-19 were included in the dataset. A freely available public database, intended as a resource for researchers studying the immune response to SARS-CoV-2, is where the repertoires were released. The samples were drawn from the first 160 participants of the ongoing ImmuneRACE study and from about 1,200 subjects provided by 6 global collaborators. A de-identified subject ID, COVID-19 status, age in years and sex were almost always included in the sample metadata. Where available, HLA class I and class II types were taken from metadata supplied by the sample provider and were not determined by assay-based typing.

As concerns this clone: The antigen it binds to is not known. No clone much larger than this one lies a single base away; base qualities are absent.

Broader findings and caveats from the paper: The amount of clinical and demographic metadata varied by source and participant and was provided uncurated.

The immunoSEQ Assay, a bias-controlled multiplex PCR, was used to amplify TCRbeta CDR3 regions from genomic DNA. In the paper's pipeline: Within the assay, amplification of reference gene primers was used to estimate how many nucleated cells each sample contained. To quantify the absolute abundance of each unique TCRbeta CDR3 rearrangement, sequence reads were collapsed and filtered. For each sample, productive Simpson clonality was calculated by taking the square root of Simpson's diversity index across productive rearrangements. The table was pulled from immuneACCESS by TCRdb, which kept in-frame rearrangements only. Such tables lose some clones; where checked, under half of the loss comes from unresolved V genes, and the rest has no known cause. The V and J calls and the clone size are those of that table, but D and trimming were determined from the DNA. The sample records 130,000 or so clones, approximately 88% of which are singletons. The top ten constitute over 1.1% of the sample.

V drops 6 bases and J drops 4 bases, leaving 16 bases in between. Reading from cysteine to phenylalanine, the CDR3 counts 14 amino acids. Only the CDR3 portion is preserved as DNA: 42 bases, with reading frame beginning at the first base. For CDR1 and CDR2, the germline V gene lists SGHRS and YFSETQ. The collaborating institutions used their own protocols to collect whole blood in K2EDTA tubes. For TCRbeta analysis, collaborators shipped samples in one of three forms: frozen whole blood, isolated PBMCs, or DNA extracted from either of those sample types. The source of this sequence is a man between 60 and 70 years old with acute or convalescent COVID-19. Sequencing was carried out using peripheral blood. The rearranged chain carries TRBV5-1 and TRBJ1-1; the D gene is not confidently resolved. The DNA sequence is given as TGCGCCAGCACCGAGGGTGGGGTACCCACTGAAGCTTTCTTT. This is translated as CASTEGGVPTEAFF. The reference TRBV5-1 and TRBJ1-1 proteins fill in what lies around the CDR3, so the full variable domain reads KAGVTQTPRYLIKTRGQQVTLSCSPISGHRSVSWYQQTPGQGLQFLFEYFSETQRNKGNFPGRFSGRQFSNSRSEMNVSTLELGDSALYLCASTEGGVPTEAFFGQGTRLTVV.